The clone carrying this T cell receptor beta chain appeared a few times. Antigen specificity is unknown. V shed 5 bases and J shed 2 bases, with 12 bases lying between them. This CDR3 has 15 residues. CDR1 is MNHNS, CDR2 SASEGT, per germline. MiXCR was run by TCRdb on the reads, yielding one entry per CDR3 protein. The table lists some 700,000 distinct CDR3 sequences, roughly a third of them singletons. This sample was taken from a study of T cell repertoires in cytomegalovirus infection. The wider study: Based on public TCR beta signatures, there were indications of CMV infection and of a matching HLA type. Regarding the study as a whole: HLA-C-restricted CMV clonotypes gave the most frequent clonotype in two of eight donors.

This chain connects TRBV6-1 to TRBJ2-2; D may correspond to TRBD1 or TRBD2 (5 bases each). The material sequenced was PBMCs. The TCR comes from a human donor in good health (CMV status not recorded). Some clones in this sample may be carry-over from other donors' samples. The CDR3 region is CASSYGTVNTGELFF. The CDR3 DNA reads as TGTGCCAGCAGTTATGGGACGGTAAACACCGGGGAGCTGTTTTTT.